This T cell receptor (beta chain) was identified during a study of blood T cell repertoires in COVID-19. Study-level information: In each case, the material was cDNA or gDNA derived from T cells, B-cell-depleted T cells, or PBMCs.

Per the authors' pipeline: Counts of nucleated cells, estimated from reference gene primer amplification, were obtained. Assay: immunoSEQ multiplex PCR; the TCRdb copy retains only in-frame clones and omits some. V and J calls and clone size are as listed in that table; D and trimming were resolved from the DNA. Here the sample spans just over 300,000 clones, approximately 89% being singletons. V gave up 4 bases and J gave up 7 bases, with 13 bases separating them. The CDR3 contains 14 residues. The germline CDR1 and CDR2 sequences are SGHDN and FVKESK. The V gene is TRBV14, the J gene TRBJ2-2, with D perhaps TRBD2 (5 bases). This sequence originates from a woman aged 25 to 45 with COVID-19, enrolled during active disease. The source material was peripheral blood. The CDR3 spells CASSLQLDVGELFF. CDR3 coding DNA: TGTGCCAGCAGCCTTCAACTAGACGTCGGGGAGCTGTTTTTT.